These T cell receptor beta chains were read from a single sample in a study of blood T cell repertoires in COVID-19. This table comes from immunoSEQ multiplex PCR, and its TCRdb copy is limited to in-frame clones, with some not included. The data show 170,000 or so clones, with about 86% seen just once and about 12% held by the top ten. The sample taken for sequencing was peripheral blood. The receptors come from a woman aged 65 to 85 with COVID-19, enrolled during active disease. The CDR3 runs from the conserved cysteine through the conserved F or W. A D gene is named only where the DNA matches it firmly. Rows give clone size only sometimes, using once, few, many, or a class for an expanded clone.

v_gene,j_gene,abundance,d_gene,CDR3nt,CDR3aa
TRBV2,TRBJ1-5,few,.,TGTGCCAGCAGTCAAACAGGGATTAATCAGCCCCAGCATTTT,CASSQTGINQPQHF
TRBV19,TRBJ2-1,.,TRBD1,TGTGCCAGTAGCCAGGACAGGGTGGATGAGCAGTTCTTC,CASSQDRVDEQFF
TRBV2,TRBJ2-1,.,TRBD2,TGTGCCAGCAGTGTATCAGCGGGAGGGCTTGGTGAGCAGTTCTTC,CASSVSAGGLGEQFF
TRBV7-3,TRBJ1-2,.,TRBD1,TGTGCCAGCAGCCTCCTCTGGACAGGGGGGGACTATGGCTACACCTTC,CASSLLWTGGDYGYTF
TRBV5-1,TRBJ1-3,.,.,TGCGCCAGCAGCTTGGCCGGGGTCTCTGGAAACACCATATATTTT,CASSLAGVSGNTIYF
TRBV29-1,TRBJ1-1,once,TRBD1,TGCAGCGTTGAAGACATGACAGGGGGGGGCCTTATGAACACTGAAGCTTTCTTT,CSVEDMTGGGLMNTEAFF
TRBV27,TRBJ1-2,.,TRBD1,TGTGCCAGCAGTTCAGCAGGGGGTTTGGACTATGGCTACACCTTC,CASSSAGGLDYGYTF
TRBV3-1/TRBV3-2,TRBJ2-7,.,TRBD1,TGTGCCAGCAGCCAAGATCCCGGTATCCCAGGGACAGGGCGATCCTACGAGCAGTACTTC,CASSQDPGIPGTGRSYEQYF
TRBV5-3,TRBJ2-5,.,TRBD1,TGTGCCAGAAAACCAGGGGGCCTGAGGGAGACCCAGTACTTC,CARKPGGLRETQYF
TRBV30,TRBJ2-7,.,TRBD2,TGTGCCTGGAGCTTCTCAGGCGGGGGCTACGAGCAGTACTTC,CAWSFSGGGYEQYF
TRBV18,TRBJ2-3,.,.,TGTGCCAGCTCACCACCGTCGGGGATAGATACGCAGTATTTT,CASSPPSGIDTQYF
TRBV5-1,TRBJ1-4,.,TRBD1,TGCGCCAGCAGCCCCGGAGGGGTCCGGGGACAGATTAATGAAAAACTGTTTTTT,CASSPGGVRGQINEKLFF
TRBV29-1,TRBJ1-1,.,.,TGCAGCGTTGGGAATTGGGGCAGTGAAGCTTTCTTT,CSVGNWGSEAFF
TRBV3-1/TRBV3-2,TRBJ1-5,.,TRBD1,TGTGCCAGCAGCCAAGACAGGGGGGCCAATCAGCCCCAGCATTTT,CASSQDRGANQPQHF
TRBV6-1,TRBJ1-6,.,TRBD1,TGTGCCAGCAGTGCCGCCCCTAGCAGGGGGAATAATTCACCCCTCCACTTT,CASSAAPSRGNNSPLHF
TRBV28,TRBJ1-5,.,.,TGTGCCAGCAGTTTAAAACAGATTAGCAATCAGCCCCAGCATTTT,CASSLKQISNQPQHF
TRBV28,TRBJ2-7,.,TRBD1,TGTGCCAGCAGTCCGGGACAGGGGGCGCGAAACGCACGCTACGAGCAGTACTTC,CASSPGQGARNARYEQYF
TRBV11-2,TRBJ2-7,once,.,TGTGCCAGCAGCTTAGGGCGGGCACTATACGAGCAGTACTTC,CASSLGRALYEQYF
TRBV11-3,TRBJ2-3,.,.,TGTGCCAGCAGCTTGTCTCTGAGCACAGATACGCAGTATTTT,CASSLSLSTDTQYF
TRBV19,TRBJ2-2,.,TRBD1,TGTGCCAGTAGTATCGCAGGACAGGGGGGCACCGGGGAGCTGTTTTTT,CASSIAGQGGTGELFF
TRBV6-2/TRBV6-3,TRBJ2-7,.,TRBD2,TGTGCCAGCAGTTACTCGCTACTAGCGGGAGCCGAGCAGTACTTC,CASSYSLLAGAEQYF
TRBV6-1,TRBJ2-7,.,.,TGTGCCAGCAGTGAAGGAGGTACGCGGGTTTGGGACTCCTACGAGCAGTACTTC,CASSEGGTRVWDSYEQYF
TRBV6-5,TRBJ2-5,once,TRBD2,TGTGCCAGCAGTTACTCTGGTAGCGGGTACCAAGAGACCCAGTACTTC,CASSYSGSGYQETQYF
TRBV7-2,TRBJ2-7,.,.,TGTGCCAGCAGCTTAGCCTCCAGGGTGTCCTCCGAGCAGTACTTC,CASSLASRVSSEQYF
TRBV5-6,TRBJ1-4,few,.,TGTGCCAGCAGCCACGGGGGGGAGAGTAGGGAAAAACTGTTTTTT,CASSHGGESREKLFF
TRBV30,TRBJ2-3,.,.,TGTGCCTGGAGTGGGTGGAGCGGTGGGTCGGATACGCAGTATTTT,CAWSGWSGGSDTQYF
TRBV6-5,TRBJ2-7,.,.,TGTGCCAGCGAAAAGCGTACAGGTACCTACGAGCAGTACTTC,CASEKRTGTYEQYF
TRBV20-1,TRBJ1-6,.,TRBD1,TGCAGTGCTAGTTTGGCAGGGGGTTCACCCCTCCACTTT,CSASLAGGSPLHF
TRBV6-5,TRBJ1-4,.,TRBD1,TGTGCCAGCAGCGTCGACAGGGGAAATGAAAAACTGTTTTTT,CASSVDRGNEKLFF
TRBV10-3,TRBJ1-5,.,.,TGTGCCACCCCTAGAAAGACAGGAGGCCAAGATAGCAATCAGCCCCAGCATTTT,CATPRKTGGQDSNQPQHF
TRBV11-2,TRBJ2-1,.,TRBD2,TGTGCCAGCAGCCGAGGACTAGCGGAAAATGAGCAGTTCTTC,CASSRGLAENEQFF
TRBV5-1,TRBJ2-3,.,TRBD2,TGCGCCAGCAGCCCGGGACTAGCGTACACTAGCACAGATACGCAGTATTTT,CASSPGLAYTSTDTQYF
TRBV6-5,TRBJ1-1,.,TRBD1,TGTGCCAGCAGTATCTTCCAGGGGGGTGTAGCTTTCTTT,CASSIFQGGVAFF
TRBV28,TRBJ2-7,once,TRBD2,TGTGCCAGCAGCCCAGCGGGAGGAACCTACGAGCAGTACTTC,CASSPAGGTYEQYF
TRBV30,TRBJ1-6,.,.,TGTGCCTGGAGTGTGGCAGGGTCACCCCACTTT,CAWSVAGSPHF
TRBV24-1,TRBJ2-1,once,.,TGTGCCACCAGTCGGGGGTCCTCCTACAATGAGCAGTTCTTC,CATSRGSSYNEQFF
TRBV28,TRBJ1-2,.,.,TGTGCCACCCCACAGTATGGCTACACCTTC,CATPQYGYTF
TRBV30,TRBJ1-2,.,.,TGTGCCTGGAGTCGGGTGGCTGGGGGCTACACCTTC,CAWSRVAGGYTF
TRBV6-5,TRBJ2-1,.,TRBD2,TGTGCCAGCAGTTACTCGGGACTAGCGGCATGGGATGAGCAGTTCTTC,CASSYSGLAAWDEQFF
TRBV21-1,TRBJ2-7,.,.,TGTGCCAGCAGCAAATGGTGCAGGGATTTCTCCTACGAGCAGTACTTC,CASSKWCRDFSYEQYF
TRBV2,TRBJ1-6,.,TRBD1,TGTGCCAGCAGTCCTCGACAGGGGTTAAGTTCACCCCTCCACTTT,CASSPRQGLSSPLHF